These T cell receptor beta chains were read from a single sample in a study of shared clonotypes between healthy human individuals. Libraries were prepared by immunoSEQ multiplex PCR; TCRdb keeps only in-frame clonotypes and omits some of them. The data show roughly 2 million clones, 85% to 95% seen once. Sequencing was carried out using naive CD4+ T cells sorted from blood. These receptors were collected from a man aged 18 to 30 in good health. Each CDR3 is given with its conserved first and last residue. A D gene is named only where the DNA matches it firmly. A clone size is listed for some rows: how often the clone was seen (once, few, many), or a class if it is expanded.

DNA | CDR3 | D | size | J | V
TGTGCCATCCAGACCCAGGGAACTTGGGAGCAGTACTTC | CAIQTQGTWEQYF | . | . | TRBJ2-7 | TRBV10-3
TGCGCCAGCAGCTTAACAGGGGGCTCACCCGGGGAGCTGTTTTTT | CASSLTGGSPGELFF | TRBD1 | . | TRBJ2-2 | TRBV5-1
TGTGCCAGCACCCGGGGTACCACAGATACGCAGTATTTT | CASTRGTTDTQYF | . | . | TRBJ2-3 | TRBV11-2
TGTGCCAGCAGTACCGGGACCGTGGGATACTATGGCTACACCTTC | CASSTGTVGYYGYTF | . | . | TRBJ1-2 | TRBV6-5
TGTGCCAGCAGTGAAGTAGGTAGCAATCAGCCCCAGCATTTT | CASSEVGSNQPQHF | . | . | TRBJ1-5 | TRBV25-1
TGTGCCAGAAGCCCAAGAAACGACAGGAACACTGAAGCTTTCTTT | CARSPRNDRNTEAFF | . | . | TRBJ1-1 | TRBV5-3
TGCGCCAGCAGCCCCGACGAGGACAGGGCGAGGAATGAGCAGTTCTTC | CASSPDEDRARNEQFF | TRBD1 | . | TRBJ2-1 | TRBV4-3
TGTGCCAGCAGCTTGGCCTCCGGCGAGCAGTACTTC | CASSLASGEQYF | . | . | TRBJ2-7 | TRBV5-4
TGTGCCAGCAGCTTGGCTAGCGGCAATGAGCAGTTCTTC | CASSLASGNEQFF | TRBD2 | . | TRBJ2-1 | TRBV7-3
TGTGCCTGGAACCAGGGAGTGGGAAACACCATATATTTT | CAWNQGVGNTIYF | . | . | TRBJ1-3 | TRBV30
TGTGCCAGCAGTGTGCGGGGGACCTTCGATGGCTACACCTTC | CASSVRGTFDGYTF | . | . | TRBJ1-2 | TRBV2
TGTGCCAGTAGTCCACGGATAATCGTTCTTAACTATGGCTACACCTTC | CASSPRIIVLNYGYTF | . | . | TRBJ1-2 | TRBV19
TGTGCCAGCTCACCACAAAACCGGGACAGGGGCTACGAGCAGTACTTC | CASSPQNRDRGYEQYF | TRBD1 | . | TRBJ2-7 | TRBV18
TGTGCCAGTAGTATAGATCGGTCCTATGGCTACACCTTC | CASSIDRSYGYTF | . | . | TRBJ1-2 | TRBV19
TGTGCCAGCAGCCGCCGGGACAGGAGTTCCTACGAGCAGTACTTC | CASSRRDRSSYEQYF | TRBD1 | . | TRBJ2-7 | TRBV11-2
TGTGCCAGCAGATCCGGGACAGCCGTCGAGCAGTACTTC | CASRSGTAVEQYF | TRBD1 | . | TRBJ2-7 | TRBV6-5
TGTGCCAGCAGTTTCTCGGTTTTTGGCACAGATACGCAGTATTTT | CASSFSVFGTDTQYF | . | . | TRBJ2-3 | TRBV27
TGTGCCAGCAGTTTTTGGGACGGCCTCTCCTACGAGCAGTACTTC | CASSFWDGLSYEQYF | . | . | TRBJ2-7 | TRBV28
TGTGCCAGCAGTTTGCAGAAAGGGCCCCAGCATTTT | CASSLQKGPQHF | . | . | TRBJ1-5 | TRBV28
TGTGCCAGTAGTACTACTAGCGGGGGGGGCACAGATACGCAGTATTTT | CASSTTSGGGTDTQYF | TRBD2 | . | TRBJ2-3 | TRBV19
TGTGCCAGCAGCTTGGCCGCCGGGGGTGAGACTTTCTTT | CASSLAAGGETFF | . | . | TRBJ1-1 | TRBV5-5
TGTGCCAGCAACCCACGCAGACAGAATAACTATGGCTACACCTTC | CASNPRRQNNYGYTF | . | . | TRBJ1-2 | TRBV28
TGCGCCAGCAGCCAGGGGGGACGCAGCGGGAACACTGGAGATACGCAGTATTTT | CASSQGGRSGNTGDTQYF | TRBD2 | . | TRBJ2-3 | TRBV4-1
TGTGCTAGTGGTTTGGGACAGAGCACCGGGGAGCTGTTTTTT | CASGLGQSTGELFF | . | . | TRBJ2-2 | TRBV12-5
TGCAGCGTTGAAGGGGCAGGATACGCTTATGGCTACACCTTC | CSVEGAGYAYGYTF | . | . | TRBJ1-2 | TRBV29-1
TGTGCCAGCAGCATTCGACAGGGGTCACACAATGAGCAGTTCTTC | CASSIRQGSHNEQFF | TRBD1 | . | TRBJ2-1 | TRBV5-4
TGTGCCTGGGGGGCGGGGACTGAAGCTTTCTTT | CAWGAGTEAFF | . | . | TRBJ1-1 | TRBV30
TGCGCCAGCAGTGAGGGGGGAGGCAATCAGCCCCAGCATTTT | CASSEGGGNQPQHF | . | . | TRBJ1-5 | TRBV10-2
TGTGCCAGCGGAAGGTCTGAGGGCTACACCTTC | CASGRSEGYTF | . | . | TRBJ1-2 | TRBV28
TGTGCCAGTAGTGGCCCTATCCGCCACAATGAAGCTTTCTTT | CASSGPIRHNEAFF | . | . | TRBJ1-1 | TRBV19
TGTGCCAGCAGCGCTTCGCGTGGGCCAGGAGAGACCCAGTACTTC | CASSASRGPGETQYF | . | . | TRBJ2-5 | TRBV9
TGTGCCAGCAGCTTACTCGGAAATTGGAACACTGAAGCTTTCTTT | CASSLLGNWNTEAFF | . | . | TRBJ1-1 | TRBV11-2
TGTGCCAGCAGCGGCGGGACCGACGTCGCGCATCAGCCCCAGCATTTT | CASSGGTDVAHQPQHF | . | . | TRBJ1-5 | TRBV11-1
TGTGCCAGCAGTTCTCAGGGGGCCACCGGGGAGCTGTTTTTT | CASSSQGATGELFF | TRBD1 | . | TRBJ2-2 | TRBV6-4
TGTGCCAGCAGCTTAGTATGGGCCGAGAACTATGGCTACACCTTC | CASSLVWAENYGYTF | . | . | TRBJ1-2 | TRBV7-2
TGCGCCAGCAGGCCCTCCGCGGGGGATCAGCCCCAGCATTTT | CASRPSAGDQPQHF | . | . | TRBJ1-5 | TRBV5-1
TGTGCCAGCAGCCTGGGCCCAGGGATCTCTGGAAACACCATATATTTT | CASSLGPGISGNTIYF | . | once | TRBJ1-3 | TRBV7-2
TGTGCCAGCAGTTTATCTGCCCCAGGGAACACTGAAGCTTTCTTT | CASSLSAPGNTEAFF | . | . | TRBJ1-1 | TRBV6-5
TGTGCCAGCAGTGAATACCCCCTAGCGAACCGCGACGAGCAGTACTTC | CASSEYPLANRDEQYF | . | . | TRBJ2-7 | TRBV25-1
TGTGCCAGCAGGAGGGGAGTAGGGACCACCGGGGAGCTGTTTTTT | CASRRGVGTTGELFF | . | . | TRBJ2-2 | TRBV2
TGTGCCAGCAGCCGGGGACAGGGGGCTTCCACAGATACGCAGTATTTT | CASSRGQGASTDTQYF | TRBD1 | . | TRBJ2-3 | TRBV5-6
TGCGCCAGCAGCCAAGGTATGGGAACTTACTATGGCTACACCTTC | CASSQGMGTYYGYTF | . | . | TRBJ1-2 | TRBV4-1
TGTGCCAGCAGTGTGAATGAGGGTCCTCCTCAAGAGACCCAGTACTTC | CASSVNEGPPQETQYF | . | . | TRBJ2-5 | TRBV6-4
TGTGCCTGGAGCCTACAGGGGCTCAATCAGCCCCAGCATTTT | CAWSLQGLNQPQHF | TRBD1 | . | TRBJ1-5 | TRBV30
TGTGCCATCAGTGAGACAGGGGGCGCGGAGACCCAGTACTTC | CAISETGGAETQYF | TRBD1 | . | TRBJ2-5 | TRBV10-3
TGTGCCAGTAGTATATCTCCAGCGGGGGGGGCCACAGATACGCAGTATTTT | CASSISPAGGATDTQYF | TRBD2 | . | TRBJ2-3 | TRBV19
TGTGCCAGCAGCTTTGGCAGTAGCAATCAGCCCCAGCATTTT | CASSFGSSNQPQHF | . | once | TRBJ1-5 | TRBV7-2
TGTGCCAGCAGCTTGAGGGGAATTGAAAAACTGTTTTTT | CASSLRGIEKLFF | . | . | TRBJ1-4 | TRBV5-4
TGTGCCATCAGTGATTCTAGCGGGACGGATGAGCAGTTCTTC | CAISDSSGTDEQFF | TRBD2 | . | TRBJ2-1 | TRBV10-3
TGTGCCAGCAGTGGACAGGGGGGGAATGAAAAACTGTTTTTT | CASSGQGGNEKLFF | TRBD1 | . | TRBJ1-4 | TRBV6-1
TGTGCCAGCAGTGGACTTAGTCATAATGAAAAACTGTTTTTT | CASSGLSHNEKLFF | . | . | TRBJ1-4 | TRBV6-1
TGTGCCAGCAGGACCGGGACAGACAACACCGGGGAGCTGTTTTTT | CASRTGTDNTGELFF | TRBD1 | . | TRBJ2-2 | TRBV6-6
TGTGCCAGCAGTTACTCAGGGGGGACCCAGTACTTC | CASSYSGGTQYF | . | . | TRBJ2-5 | TRBV6-5